This T cell receptor (beta chain) was captured by sequencing in a study of blood T cells in healthy people across ages (dated by TCRdb to between 2014 and 2016). Regarding the complete study: Template switching captured roughly one uniquely barcoded TCR beta cDNA molecule per two T cells in model experiments. Donors of different ages were randomly distributed across sequencing lanes to avoid experimental bias. Two additional independent replicas of 1 million unique cDNA reads from the same blood draw were analyzed for two donors (one aged 18 to 30 and one aged 80 or older). Four age groups were formed from the donors: young (average about 17 years), middle-aged (approximately 40), aged (roughly 59) and long-lived (roughly 81). To track age-related changes in TCR beta repertoire diversity, the study relied on deep sequencing normalized with unique cDNA molecular identifiers. Findings and caveats that apply to the study as a whole: Observed TCR beta diversity per million T cells fell roughly linearly with age, and a significant reduction was already apparent by age roughly 40. There was a strong correlation between observed TCR beta diversity and the percentage of naive T cells measured by flow cytometry. The CMV infection status of donors was not known, potentially confounding age-related changes in expanded clonotypes. Since profiling was done on bulk unsorted PBMCs, naive and antigen-experienced compartments could not be conclusively compared. Estimates of total diversity from one million sequenced T cells were regarded as lower bounds and underestimates. The long-lived group showed more naive CD4+ T cells, fewer expanded clones and increased TCR diversity than the aged group, suggesting age selection.

The donors were a few dozen Caucasian individuals from Russia, aged about 6 to 100 years, who were systemically healthy. Around 10 milliliters of peripheral blood were collected from each donor into EDTA-treated Vacutainer tubes. Ficoll-Paque density-gradient centrifugation was used to isolate PBMCs, with at least 7 million obtained per sample. Trizol reagent was used to extract total RNA from the PBMCs, yielding at least 6 micrograms per sample. Naive CD45RAhigh/CD27high T cell percentages were measured by flow cytometry on a PBMC aliquot from every donor. CDR1 and CDR2, per the germline V gene, are LGHNA and YSLEER. Here V drops 2 bases and J drops 11 bases, and the junction holds 17 bases not matched to any gene. From its cysteine to its phenylalanine, the CDR3 spans 16 amino acids. This entry keeps only the CDR3 DNA: 48 bases, framed from base 1. Of note for this clonotype: It lacks a known antigen. Base quality data are lacking; no much larger clone is found one base away.

Receptor amplification or capture employed 5' RACE. Instrument on record: Illumina HiSeq 2500. A second roughly 7 to 11 cycle PCR used a sample-barcoded 5' primer and a J-beta primer mix. A unique molecular identifier was introduced onto each TCR beta cDNA molecule by a template-switch 5' adaptor carrying 12 random nucleotides. At least 3 million CDR3-containing paired-end reads were obtained from each sample. The Mint cDNA synthesis kit, primed by a TRBC-specific oligonucleotide, was used to synthesize first-strand cDNA from all RNA. Following uracil-DNA glycosylase treatment, all cDNA underwent a first 18-cycle PCR with the universal primers M1SS and BC2_uni_R. The published analysis was carried out like this. For normalization, 1 million high-quality reads were randomly selected from each sample, with every read carrying a distinct molecular identifier. Instead of being binned into consensus sequences, reads with shared molecular identifiers were discarded. MiTCR, set to a Q25 quality threshold and the strictest error-elimination algorithm, was used for CDR3 identification, clonotype clustering and error correction. A nonparametric unseen species model using Euler transformation provided a lower-bound estimate of total TCR beta diversity. Using fastp at Q25 and MiXCR, TCRdb reprocessed the public reads and kept productive beta chains. Entries are consolidated by CDR3 protein sequence, retaining the most common genes and DNA. TCRdb, not the authors, supplied the V and J calls. Across this sample there are 580,000 or so distinct CDR3 sequences, with less than 60% seen only once. Roughly 24% of the sample is taken by the ten largest.

The sample comprised blood. This sequence uses TRBV4-3 and TRBJ2-5; 7 bases in between match TRBD2. This receptor was taken from a man older than 75 in good health. For the CDR3, the sequence is CASSQKLISGAAAQYF. The sequenced DNA: TGCGCCAGCAGCCAAAAGTTAATAAGCGGGGCGGCTGCTCAGTACTTC.